Sequencing of this T cell receptor (beta chain) was carried out in a study of cytomegalovirus exposure and HLA in healthy donors. PCR used 60 Vbeta primers and 13 Jbeta primers. Only in-frame clones appear in the TCRdb table, and some are missing; sequencing was by immunoSEQ multiplex PCR. The sample has 100,000 or so clones, approximately 77% seen once. This CDR3 comprises 15 residues. Germline assignment: CDR1 SGHRS and CDR2 YFSETQ. The ends were cut back, 2 bases at V and 4 bases at J, with 13 bases in the middle. Broader study findings: Within the data, a cluster of highly shared sequence variants was likely a sequencing artifact. Exclusion applied to some V segments, including TRBV6-2 and TRBV6-3, as they were indistinguishable.

As concerns this clone: Its antigen is still unknown.

V gene TRBV5-1 combines with J gene TRBJ1-5, with D tentatively TRBD1 (6 bases). Material: PBMCs. The clonotype was recovered from a woman in her forties in good health and CMV-seronegative. The CDR3 spells CASSLGTSVNQPQHF. The DNA for the CDR3 is TGCGCCAGCAGCTTAGGGACATCTGTTAATCAGCCCCAGCATTTT. Variable domain in full (rest from reference TRBV5-1 and TRBJ1-5): KAGVTQTPRYLIKTRGQQVTLSCSPISGHRSVSWYQQTPGQGLQFLFEYFSETQRNKGNFPGRFSGRQFSNSRSEMNVSTLELGDSALYLCASSLGTSVNQPQHFGDGTRLSIL.